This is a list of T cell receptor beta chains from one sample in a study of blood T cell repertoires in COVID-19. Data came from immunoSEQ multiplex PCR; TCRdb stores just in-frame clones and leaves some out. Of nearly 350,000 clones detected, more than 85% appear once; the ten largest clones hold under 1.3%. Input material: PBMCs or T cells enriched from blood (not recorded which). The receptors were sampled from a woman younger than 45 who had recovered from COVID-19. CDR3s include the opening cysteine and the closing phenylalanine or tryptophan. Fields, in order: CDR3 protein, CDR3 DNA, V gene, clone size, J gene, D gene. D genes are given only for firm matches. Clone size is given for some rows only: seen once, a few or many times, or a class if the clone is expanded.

cdr3_aa: CAAEGAGGPDTGELFF; cdr3_nt: TGTGCAGCCGAGGGGGCGGGGGGGCCCGACACCGGGGAGCTGTTTTTT; v_call: TRBV2; clone_size: NA; j_call: TRBJ2-2; d_call: TRBD2
cdr3_aa: CASSTDRALSGNTIYF; cdr3_nt: TGTGCCAGCAGCACAGACAGGGCCCTCTCTGGAAACACCATATATTTT; v_call: TRBV5-4; clone_size: NA; j_call: TRBJ1-3; d_call: TRBD1
cdr3_aa: CASSQELDQPQHF; cdr3_nt: TGTGCCAGCTCACAGGAGTTGGATCAGCCCCAGCATTTT; v_call: TRBV18; clone_size: NA; j_call: TRBJ1-5; d_call: NA
cdr3_aa: CSTKGDTEEKLFF; cdr3_nt: TGCAGCACAAAAGGTGATACAGAGGAAAAACTGTTTTTT; v_call: TRBV29-1; clone_size: NA; j_call: TRBJ1-4; d_call: NA
cdr3_aa: CASSRTRPHNEQFF; cdr3_nt: TGTGCCAGTAGCCGGACTAGGCCCCACAATGAGCAGTTCTTC; v_call: TRBV19; clone_size: NA; j_call: TRBJ2-1; d_call: TRBD2
cdr3_aa: CASSTTGTGGPPQHF; cdr3_nt: TGTGCCAGTAGTACCACCGGGACAGGGGGCCCGCCCCAGCATTTT; v_call: TRBV19; clone_size: NA; j_call: TRBJ1-5; d_call: TRBD1
cdr3_aa: CASSERAAGSYEQYF; cdr3_nt: TGTGCCAGCAGCGAGAGGGCAGCTGGCTCCTACGAGCAGTACTTC; v_call: TRBV28; clone_size: NA; j_call: TRBJ2-7; d_call: NA
cdr3_aa: CASSLIAGAHEGQYF; cdr3_nt: TGTGCCAGCAGCCTCATAGCGGGGGCCCACGAAGGGCAGTACTTC; v_call: TRBV7-2; clone_size: NA; j_call: TRBJ2-7; d_call: TRBD2
cdr3_aa: CASSLAGVSDYGYTF; cdr3_nt: TGCGCCAGCAGCTTGGCGGGGGTTTCAGACTATGGCTACACCTTC; v_call: TRBV5-1; clone_size: NA; j_call: TRBJ1-2; d_call: NA
cdr3_aa: CASSSQGAGNEQFF; cdr3_nt: TGTGCCAGCAGCTCCCAGGGGGCGGGTAATGAGCAGTTCTTC; v_call: TRBV5-4; clone_size: NA; j_call: TRBJ2-1; d_call: TRBD1
cdr3_aa: CASSWRNTIYF; cdr3_nt: TGTGCCAGCAGTTGGCGGAACACCATATATTTT; v_call: TRBV6-5; clone_size: NA; j_call: TRBJ1-3; d_call: NA
cdr3_aa: CASSDADYGYTF; cdr3_nt: TGTGCCAGCAGTGATGCAGACTATGGCTACACCTTC; v_call: TRBV2; clone_size: NA; j_call: TRBJ1-2; d_call: NA
cdr3_aa: CASSTQTGAGTEAFF; cdr3_nt: TGTGCCAGCAGCACGCAGACAGGGGCGGGCACTGAAGCTTTCTTT; v_call: TRBV21-1; clone_size: NA; j_call: TRBJ1-1; d_call: NA
cdr3_aa: CASSQGGYEQYF; cdr3_nt: TGTGCCAGCAGCCAGGGGGGCTACGAGCAGTACTTC; v_call: TRBV3-1/TRBV3-2; clone_size: NA; j_call: TRBJ2-7; d_call: NA
cdr3_aa: CASSLRGQLGEKLFF; cdr3_nt: TGTGCCAGCAGCTTACGCGGACAGCTGGGGGAAAAACTGTTTTTT; v_call: TRBV7-6; clone_size: NA; j_call: TRBJ1-4; d_call: NA
cdr3_aa: CASRTSGTEEERTEAFF; cdr3_nt: TGTGCCAGCAGGACTTCTGGGACAGAAGAAGAAAGAACTGAAGCTTTCTTT; v_call: TRBV7-9; clone_size: NA; j_call: TRBJ1-1; d_call: TRBD1
cdr3_aa: CASNAAYGELFF; cdr3_nt: TGTGCCAGCAACGCGGCGTACGGGGAGCTGTTTTTT; v_call: TRBV5-6; clone_size: NA; j_call: TRBJ2-2; d_call: NA
cdr3_aa: CASSYSSLAVPYNEQFF; cdr3_nt: TGTGCCAGCAGTTACTCGAGTCTAGCGGTACCCTACAATGAGCAGTTCTTC; v_call: TRBV6-2/TRBV6-3; clone_size: NA; j_call: TRBJ2-1; d_call: TRBD2
cdr3_aa: CASTKGQLNYGYTF; cdr3_nt: TGTGCCAGCACCAAGGGACAGCTCAACTATGGCTACACCTTC; v_call: TRBV28; clone_size: NA; j_call: TRBJ1-2; d_call: TRBD1
cdr3_aa: CASSPPLTGPPATNEKLFF; cdr3_nt: TGTGCCAGCAGCCCGCCTTTGACAGGCCCCCCCGCAACTAATGAAAAACTGTTTTTT; v_call: TRBV4-2; clone_size: NA; j_call: TRBJ1-4; d_call: NA
cdr3_aa: CASSAQTRGGRDTQYF; cdr3_nt: TGTGCCAGCAGCGCCCAAACCCGGGGGGGGAGGGATACGCAGTATTTT; v_call: TRBV9; clone_size: NA; j_call: TRBJ2-3; d_call: TRBD2
cdr3_aa: CSVEPGGGETQYF; cdr3_nt: TGCAGCGTTGAACCAGGAGGAGGGGAGACCCAGTACTTC; v_call: TRBV29-1; clone_size: NA; j_call: TRBJ2-5; d_call: NA
cdr3_aa: CATSRDGSKLFF; cdr3_nt: TGTGCCACCAGCAGAGATGGCAGTAAACTGTTTTTT; v_call: TRBV15; clone_size: NA; j_call: TRBJ1-4; d_call: NA
cdr3_aa: CSVGTGGDYGYTF; cdr3_nt: TGCAGCGTCGGGACAGGGGGCGACTATGGCTACACCTTC; v_call: TRBV29-1; clone_size: once; j_call: TRBJ1-2; d_call: TRBD1
cdr3_aa: CSGDRGPQETQYF; cdr3_nt: TGCAGCGGTGACAGGGGCCCCCAAGAGACCCAGTACTTC; v_call: TRBV29-1; clone_size: NA; j_call: TRBJ2-5; d_call: TRBD1
cdr3_aa: CASSQGGDQPQHF; cdr3_nt: TGTGCCAGCAGCCAAGGGGGAGATCAGCCCCAGCATTTT; v_call: TRBV3-1/TRBV3-2; clone_size: few; j_call: TRBJ1-5; d_call: NA
cdr3_aa: CAISERGTGDSPLHF; cdr3_nt: TGTGCCATCAGTGAGCGCGGGACAGGGGATTCACCCCTCCACTTT; v_call: TRBV10-3; clone_size: once; j_call: TRBJ1-6; d_call: TRBD1
cdr3_aa: CATSRARQGEIQYF; cdr3_nt: TGTGCCACCAGCAGAGCCAGACAGGGGGAGATACAGTACTTC; v_call: TRBV15; clone_size: NA; j_call: TRBJ2-7; d_call: TRBD1
cdr3_aa: CASSWKRGISYEQYF; cdr3_nt: TGTGCCAGCAGTTGGAAGCGGGGAATCTCCTACGAGCAGTACTTC; v_call: TRBV6-2/TRBV6-3; clone_size: NA; j_call: TRBJ2-7; d_call: TRBD2
cdr3_aa: CASSLVGGEQYF; cdr3_nt: TGTGCCAGCAGCTTAGTGGGGGGGGAGCAGTACTTC; v_call: TRBV11-3; clone_size: NA; j_call: TRBJ2-7; d_call: TRBD2
cdr3_aa: CASSLEGANTEAFF; cdr3_nt: TGCGCCAGCAGCTTGGAGGGGGCGAACACTGAAGCTTTCTTT; v_call: TRBV5-1; clone_size: NA; j_call: TRBJ1-1; d_call: TRBD1
cdr3_aa: CASSYRQGVHEQYF; cdr3_nt: TGTGCCAGCAGTTACCGTCAGGGTGTCCACGAGCAGTACTTC; v_call: TRBV6-5; clone_size: NA; j_call: TRBJ2-7; d_call: NA
cdr3_aa: CASSSRLTRRGDTQYF; cdr3_nt: TGTGCCAGCAGCTCCCGACTAACCAGGAGGGGAGATACGCAGTATTTT; v_call: TRBV13; clone_size: NA; j_call: TRBJ2-3; d_call: NA
cdr3_aa: CASQTGIAEAFF; cdr3_nt: TGTGCCAGCCAGACAGGGATCGCTGAAGCTTTCTTT; v_call: TRBV7-9; clone_size: NA; j_call: TRBJ1-1; d_call: TRBD1
cdr3_aa: CASSFLSSYEQYF; cdr3_nt: TGTGCCAGCAGCTTCCTGAGCTCCTACGAGCAGTACTTC; v_call: TRBV6-5; clone_size: NA; j_call: TRBJ2-7; d_call: NA
cdr3_aa: CASRTLTGLADTGELFF; cdr3_nt: TGTGCCAGCAGGACCCTCACAGGGCTCGCGGACACCGGGGAGCTGTTTTTT; v_call: TRBV27; clone_size: few; j_call: TRBJ2-2; d_call: NA
cdr3_aa: CASSLGTPYNEQFF; cdr3_nt: TGTGCCAGCAGCTTGGGGACACCGTACAATGAGCAGTTCTTC; v_call: TRBV5-6; clone_size: once; j_call: TRBJ2-1; d_call: NA